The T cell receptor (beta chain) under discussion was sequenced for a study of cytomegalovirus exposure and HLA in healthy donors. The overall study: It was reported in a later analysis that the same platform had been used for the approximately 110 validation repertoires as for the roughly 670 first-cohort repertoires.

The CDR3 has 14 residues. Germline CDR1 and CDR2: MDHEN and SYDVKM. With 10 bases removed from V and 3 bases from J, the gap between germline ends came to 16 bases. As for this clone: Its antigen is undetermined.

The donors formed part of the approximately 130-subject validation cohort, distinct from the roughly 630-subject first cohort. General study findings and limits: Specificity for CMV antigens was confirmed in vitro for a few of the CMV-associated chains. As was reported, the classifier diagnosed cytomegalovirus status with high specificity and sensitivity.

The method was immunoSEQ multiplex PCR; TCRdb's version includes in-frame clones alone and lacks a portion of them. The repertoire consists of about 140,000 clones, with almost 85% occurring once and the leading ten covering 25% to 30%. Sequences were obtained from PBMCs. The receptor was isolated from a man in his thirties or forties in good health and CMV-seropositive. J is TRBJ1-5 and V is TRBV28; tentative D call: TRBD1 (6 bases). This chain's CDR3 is CAIETGAPNQPQHF. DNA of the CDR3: TGTGCCATCGAGACAGGAGCCCCCAATCAGCCCCAGCATTTT.